The T cell receptor (beta chain) under discussion was sequenced for a study of T-cell memory formation after mild COVID-19. TCR alpha and TCR beta cDNA libraries carrying sample barcodes and UMIs came from 5'RACE with constant-segment primers. TCRdb re-derived calls from the 5' RACE reads in MiXCR, one entry per CDR3 protein. The sample includes 250,000 to 400,000 distinct CDR3 sequences, roughly an eighth of them seen just once. With regard to this clonotype: The antigen remains undetermined.

The CDR3 is 13 residues long. CDR1 and CDR2 (germline): LNHNV, YYDKDF (reference sequence). The V end lost 6 bases, the J end lost 5 bases, and 10 bases lay between the germline ends. Findings and limits, study-wide: Some clones that responded were present in memory (sampled pre-infection), which suggests cross-reactive memory joined. Those CD4+ clones that contracted were mainly in CM and EM (CD8+ ones in EMRA).

The TCR sequence derives from a man aged 18 to 29 who had mild COVID-19 (a few samples of this study predate the infection). Cell type and time point are not known. Material: PBMCs or a T cell subset sorted from them (not recorded which). This chain joins TRBV15 and TRBJ2-2, with D possibly being TRBD1 (7 bases). The CDR3 loop is CATRQGRTGELFF. The DNA for the CDR3 is TGTGCCACCAGACAGGGGAGGACCGGGGAGCTGTTTTTT.